This T cell receptor beta chain is drawn from a study of blood T cell repertoires in COVID-19. Membership in each cohort depended on participant-reported clinical history. CDR3 size: 15 residues. The V gene's germline CDR1 is SGHDT and CDR2 YYEEEE. V was clipped by 1 base and J by 0 bases; unmatched bases: 2. Clones were read by immunoSEQ multiplex PCR, and TCRdb kept only the in-frame ones, dropping some. The sample has approximately 300,000 clones, around 90% seen once. The source is a woman between 25 and 40 years old who had recovered from COVID-19. The sample was PBMCs or T cells enriched from blood (not recorded which). V and J are TRBV5-6 and TRBJ2-3, with TRBD2 matching over 7 bases. DNA of the CDR3: TGTGCCAGCAGCTTGAGAGCGGGGAGCACAGATACGCAGTATTTT. This translates into CASSLRAGSTDTQYF.